The entry that follows covers one TCR beta chain sequence. This clone's antigen is unknown. It has no much larger one-base neighbor in the sample; base qualities were not kept. The data are from a study of cytomegalovirus exposure and HLA in healthy donors (dated by TCRdb to about 2017). Study-level background: In an earlier analysis of 587 of the donors, approximately 300 Gb of sequence data and 90 million to 120 million unique TCR beta sequences from about 179 million T cells were reported. An early release that covered roughly 600 HLA-typed donors contained approximately 300 gigabases of sequencing data and 75 million to 100 million unique TCR sequences. The genetic ancestry cluster associated with self-reported Caucasian donors included 81% of the roughly 410 genotyped donors. The study was designed to test whether signatures of past pathogen exposure could be identified by cataloging public T cell receptors. The T cell repertoires of roughly 660 subjects were profiled by immunosequencing and related to cytomegalovirus serostatus. A separate validation cohort of roughly 130 different subjects was used in addition to the approximately 670-subject first cohort. High-throughput TCR immunosequencing, statistical association of individual TCRs with disease status, and machine learning were combined to predict cytomegalovirus infection status. A later analysis re-examined previously published TCR beta repertoires from hundreds of donors and added high-resolution HLA genotyping to investigate patterns of TCR occurrence. Rather than using new phenotypic data, the later analysis identified candidate immune exposures from TCR beta sequences and from how often those sequences occurred across donors. To decide whether each TCR beta V gene segment behaved as functional or pseudogenic, an earlier analysis of 587 of the donors relied on high-throughput TCR beta sequencing. Donor age, sex, ethnicity and CMV serostatus were compiled alongside the repertoire data. Genome-wide SNP genotypes for about 55% of the roughly 670 donors were used in a later genetic analysis, which treated that subset as a discovery cohort. All discovery cohort repertoires had been generated using a single sequencing platform. HLA typing included class I and class II loci at four-digit resolution. Typing coverage differed by locus: A, B, C, DRB1 and DQB1 were typed in about 629-640 donors, DQA1 in roughly 510, DPA1 in 606, and DPB1 in 400 to 490. About 5 DR-DQ haplotypes were handled as single units for association and clustering, since linkage in the cohort was strong. Among several hundred genotyped donors of the cohort, an average of roughly 230,000 unique TCR beta nucleotide sequences was sequenced per donor, of which 15% to 20% were non-productive. The full study reports these points: The authors suggested that the approach could potentially be extended to other disease states and immunological phenotypes. The cohort was sequenced for TCR beta chains only, and without alpha or paired-chain data the features that could be detected were limited. A few of the identified cytomegalovirus-associated TCR beta chains were confirmed in vitro to be specific for cytomegalovirus antigens. CMV serostatus was the only immune exposure information available for the cohort. Because counts were too low, about 18 rarely observed V segments, including chromosome 9 orphons, were left out of the earlier analysis of some 640 of the donors. The study listed 170 or so TCR beta chains as associated with cytomegalovirus. The presence/absence analyses assumed that sequencing depth was roughly uniform across donors, and that assumption may not be true. A further reported finding was that TCR beta sequences accurately predicted the HLA-A and HLA-B alleles for most subjects in the first cohort. In a later analysis, several top co-occurrence clusters were reported to appear linked to parvovirus B19, influenza, CMV and Epstein-Barr virus. When HLA alleles, especially DR and DQ, strongly co-occurred, TCR associations were difficult to assign to individual alleles. The sequencing pipeline was judged likely to have produced a cluster of highly shared sequence variants as a technical artifact. In a later genetic analysis, a missense DCLRE1C variant was associated with V-gene and J-gene trimming of TCR beta chains, and the association was replicated in an independent cohort. Most CMV-associated TCR beta chains appeared to be HLA-restricted in a later analysis, and the HLA associations seemed to be driven largely by CMV exposure. While some public TCRs were present in many individuals, most TCR sequences turned up only very rarely across donors. In a later analysis, HLA-associated TCR beta chains showed more clonal expansion and lower generation probabilities than non-associated chains that were equally common. An earlier analysis of 450 to 750 of the donors showed that most TCR beta V segments appeared in productive rearrangements either about 87% or about 30% of the time, which broadly matched IMGT annotations. Some IMGT-functional V segments, including TRBV6-2 and TRBV6-3, could not be distinguished by the 87-base-pair reads and were therefore excluded. In a later genetic analysis, fewer N-insertions in productive TCRs were reported among donors in an Asian-associated ancestry cluster than the 666-donor mean. Linkage disequilibrium might explain the correlated functional status among segregating V segments, but an unknown experimental factor could not be excluded. At a false discovery rate of 0.05, a later analysis linked about 16,000 TCR beta sequences to specific HLA alleles. Because HLA typing was missing for some donors at each locus, association tests included only the typed subset. In a later analysis, the rate of TCR association differed among HLA loci, with DRB1 alleles having the most associated TCRs and HLA-C alleles having the fewest. Cytomegalovirus status was reported to be diagnosed by the classifier with high specificity and sensitivity in both the original and validation cohorts.

In total, 630 or so healthy bone marrow donors made up the cohort. All cohort members were sampled while nominally healthy, although unrecorded immune exposures were likely present. The donor was CMV seronegative and belonged to the group of approximately 320 seronegative cohort members. A peripheral blood sample was provided by each donor, and peripheral blood mononuclear cells were used for TCR beta sequencing. Genomic DNA was extracted from the blood cell samples with the Qiagen DNeasy Blood Extraction Kit. Between the V and J ends, shortened by 0 bases and 9 bases respectively, the junction contains 10 bases. In the germline V gene, CDR1 corresponds to SGHRS and CDR2 to YFSETQ. From the cysteine through the phenylalanine, the CDR3 covers 13 amino acids. The sequence is cut down to CDR3 DNA, 39 bases in frame from base 1. Library generation was performed with the immunoSEQ multiplex PCR assay. A mixture of 60 forward primers for TCR Vbeta segments and 13 reverse primers for TCR Jbeta segments was used in the multiplex PCR. A multiplex PCR assay on genomic DNA amplified the CDR3 region of rearranged TCR beta genes. On the Illumina HiSeq System, the amplified TCR beta libraries were sequenced as 87-base-pair reads. The published analysis was carried out like this. A later analysis counted approximately 76 million unique TCR beta chains across the 640 or so repertoires, and 10 million to 12 million of these chains were shared by at least two donors. A nearest-neighbor algorithm error-corrected the raw reads and collapsed the reads into unique sequences, merging closely related sequences to remove PCR and sequencing errors. Alignment of CDR3 sequences to IMGT reference sequences was used to assign V, D and J gene segments. For a sequence to be retained, a match of at least six nucleotides to both a V gene segment and a J gene segment was required. Rearrangements were called productive when the CDR3 lacked stop codons and stayed in frame with V and J; all others were non-productive. CDR3 was defined by IMGT convention, running from the second conserved V-encoded cysteine to the conserved J-encoded phenylalanine. The earlier analysis of fewer than 700 of the donors excluded sequences that lacked an unambiguous match to a single V gene segment. An earlier analysis of a few hundred of the donors classified V segments as functional when productive rearrangements were above 56.7% and as segregating when the standard deviation between donors was above 5%. A statistical classification framework was built to diagnose cytomegalovirus status from the catalog of TCR beta chain sequences. A later analysis assigned V and J genes by comparing TCR nucleotide sequences with IMGT/GENE-DB human TR gene sequences. A later analysis assigned CDR3 sequences and most-parsimonious VDJ recombination scenarios with the TCRdist pipeline. A later analysis defined each TCR beta chain by its CDR3 amino acid sequence plus V-gene family, and excluded reads lacking a unique V-gene family. To address suspected cross-contamination and a sequencing artifact, a later analysis removed 550 to 750 highly shared, low-generation-probability nucleotide sequences. In a later analysis, a clonal expansion index for each public chain was calculated from normalized within-repertoire ranks of inferred template counts. In a later analysis, generation probabilities were computed with a VDJ recombination model fitted to out-of-frame rearrangements, and the resulting probabilities were checked against IGoR. In a later analysis, hypergeometric tests were used to score TCR-TCR, TCR-HLA and TCR-CMV co-occurrence, with a repertoire-size bias correction applied to TCR pairs. To estimate false discovery rates, a later analysis permuted the HLA or CMV assignments 20 times. In a later analysis, co-occurring TCRs were grouped with DBSCAN, and TCRdist sequence similarity was added when clustering was performed within HLA-allele-positive subsets. Co-occurrence clustering excluded repertoires with fewer than 30,000 or more than 120,000 public chains, plus five with anomalous nucleotide sharing. TCRdb re-hosts the immuneACCESS table, in-frame sequences only. Its copies lack some clones; in the studies checked, an unresolved V gene accounts for under half of them, and the cause for the rest is not known. That table is the source of V, J and clone size, and D and trimming were worked out from the DNA. Counted in this sample were about 120,000 clones; roughly 80% of them appeared once. Of the sample, roughly 2.5% falls within the top ten clones.

The receptor's source is a female donor in good health and CMV-seronegative. The rearranged chain carries TRBV5-1 and TRBJ2-1; tentative D gene TRBD2, with 5 bases matching. The sample consisted of PBMCs. CDR3 sequence: CASSLDAGGEQFF. In nucleotides, the sequence is TGCGCCAGCAGCTTGGACGCGGGTGGTGAGCAGTTCTTC.